The clone carrying this TCR beta chain was counted many times. CDR3 size: 15 residues. V lost 6 bases and J lost 6, with 17 bases in between. The data are from a study of T-cell reconstitution after alpha-beta-depleted transplantation in children. As it was prepared, the TCRbeta library received unique molecular identifiers. In TCRdb, the PCR reads were re-called with MiXCR into one record per CDR3 protein. In the table there are under 750,000 distinct CDR3 sequences, more than 20% of which are singletons. This TCR was sampled from a boy under two years old who had a stem cell transplant for acute myeloid leukemia, so the T cells may come from the graft donor. This chain joins TRBV12-3 or TRBV12-4 and TRBJ1-4; possibly TRBD1 for D (5 bases). This specimen was PBMCs, mostly from graft donor cells, taken 360 days after TCRalphabeta/CD19-depleted stem cell transplant. The CDR3 protein is CASSAGPAKDEKLFF. Here the CDR3 DNA reads TGTGCCAGCAGCGCGGGGCCAGCGAAGGATGAAAAACTGTTTTTT.